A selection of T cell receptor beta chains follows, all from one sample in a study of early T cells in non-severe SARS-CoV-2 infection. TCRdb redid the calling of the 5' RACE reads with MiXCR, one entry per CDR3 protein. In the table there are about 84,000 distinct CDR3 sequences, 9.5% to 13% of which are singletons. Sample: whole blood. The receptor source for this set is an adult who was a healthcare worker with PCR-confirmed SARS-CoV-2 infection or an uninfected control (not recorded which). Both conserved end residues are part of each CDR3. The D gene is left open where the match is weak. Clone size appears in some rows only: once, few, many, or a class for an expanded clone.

TGTGCCAGCAGTTTAACGGGGGGCGCCTATGGCTACACCTTC,CASSLTGGAYGYTF,TRBJ1-2,many,TRBV12-3/TRBV12-4,-
TGTGCCAGCAGCCCAGGGGCTAATAATTCACCCCTCCACTTT,CASSPGANNSPLHF,TRBJ1-6,many,TRBV7-6,-
TGTGCCAGCAGTGCACAGGCCTCCGGGAGCAATCAGCCCCAGCATTTT,CASSAQASGSNQPQHF,TRBJ1-5,many,TRBV2,-
TGTGCCAGCAGCTTGCAGGGGGCGAATGGCTACACCTTC,CASSLQGANGYTF,TRBJ1-2,few,TRBV7-3,TRBD1
TGCAGCGTTGATACAGGCCAAGAGACCCAGTACTTC,CSVDTGQETQYF,TRBJ2-5,many,TRBV29-1,-
TGTGCCAGCAGCTTAGGGCGGGACCCTTCCTACGAGCAGTACTTC,CASSLGRDPSYEQYF,TRBJ2-7,many,TRBV7-6,-
TGTGCCAGCAGAAAAGGGACCTCGTCGGCCGGTGAAGCTTTCTTT,CASRKGTSSAGEAFF,TRBJ1-1,many,TRBV28,-
TGTGCCAGCAGCCGGCTGGGACAGATCAATCAGCCCCAGCATTTT,CASSRLGQINQPQHF,TRBJ1-5,few,TRBV9,TRBD1
TGCGCCAGCAGCTCAATAACCGGGACAGGGAACACTGAAGCTTTCTTT,CASSSITGTGNTEAFF,TRBJ1-1,few,TRBV4-1,TRBD1
TGTGCCAGCAGACCCCGGGAGGGGCGGAGTGAAAAACTGTTTTTT,CASRPREGRSEKLFF,TRBJ1-4,-,TRBV2,-
TGTGCCAGCAGCTCGACAGGTAGCAACTACGAGCAGTACTTC,CASSSTGSNYEQYF,TRBJ2-7,many,TRBV7-9,-
TGTGCCAGTAGTATCGGACTAGCGTACGGTGAGCAGTTCTTC,CASSIGLAYGEQFF,TRBJ2-1,-,TRBV19,TRBD2
TGTGCCAGCAGCTTCACGGACAGGGGGAGCACAGATACGCAGTATTTT,CASSFTDRGSTDTQYF,TRBJ2-3,many,TRBV11-2,TRBD1
TGTGCCAGCAGCCAACTAGCGGGAGTGGTCTACAATGAGCAGTTCTTC,CASSQLAGVVYNEQFF,TRBJ2-1,-,TRBV3-1,TRBD2
TGTGCCAGCGGAAGCTGGGAGGAGGGCACTGAAGCTTTCTTT,CASGSWEEGTEAFF,TRBJ1-1,-,TRBV6-5,-
TGCAGCGATGAGGACGCGGGTCCGGGCTACACCTTC,CSDEDAGPGYTF,TRBJ1-2,-,TRBV29-1,-
TGCGCCAGCAGCCCCGGGCCTAGTGGAAATGAGCAGTTCTTC,CASSPGPSGNEQFF,TRBJ2-1,many,TRBV5-1,-
TGTGCCACCAGTGACCCGGACAGCTACGAGCAGTACTTC,CATSDPDSYEQYF,TRBJ2-7,many,TRBV24-1,-
TGCAGCGTTGTTAAACTAGCGGGGGCCCAGCAGTTCTTC,CSVVKLAGAQQFF,TRBJ2-1,many,TRBV29-1,TRBD2
TGCGCCAGCAGCTTTGGCAGTCGGTCTGGAAACACCATATATTTT,CASSFGSRSGNTIYF,TRBJ1-3,many,TRBV5-1,-
TGTGCCAGCAGTGAAGTGTGGACAGGGGGCGCTGGGGCCAACGTCCTGACTTTC,CASSEVWTGGAGANVLTF,TRBJ2-6,few,TRBV6-1,TRBD1
TGTGCCAGCAGCCCCTATTGGAAGAATGAAGCTTTCTTT,CASSPYWKNEAFF,TRBJ1-1,few,TRBV14,-
TGTGCCAGCAGTTTACAGCAGTCTGAAGCTTTCTTT,CASSLQQSEAFF,TRBJ1-1,few,TRBV28,-
TGTGCCACCAGTGACATTAGCGGGGGGTACAATGAGCAGTTCTTC,CATSDISGGYNEQFF,TRBJ2-1,few,TRBV24-1,TRBD2
TGTGCCAGCAGCTTAGGCGGACTAGCGGGGGCCAGCTCCTACGAGCAGTACTTC,CASSLGGLAGASSYEQYF,TRBJ2-7,-,TRBV11-2,TRBD2
TGTGCCACACGAACCGGGTCCTCCTACGAGCAGTACTTC,CATRTGSSYEQYF,TRBJ2-7,-,TRBV5-4,-
TGTGCCAGCAGTTTGGCGGGGCAGGGTGGCTACACCTTC,CASSLAGQGGYTF,TRBJ1-2,-,TRBV12-3/TRBV12-4,-
TGTGCCATCAGTGAGACAGGGGGCTCAGAAGAAAAACTGTTTTTT,CAISETGGSEEKLFF,TRBJ1-4,-,TRBV10-3,TRBD1
TGTGCCAGCGCTATCGACTTGGCAGATACGCAGTATTTT,CASAIDLADTQYF,TRBJ2-3,-,TRBV7-9,-
TGCAGTGCTAGAGATCGGGAGTGGAGCTCCACAGATACGCAGTATTTT,CSARDREWSSTDTQYF,TRBJ2-3,few,TRBV20-1,-
TGTGCCAGCAGCTTCGGCCCCTACGAGCAGTACTTC,CASSFGPYEQYF,TRBJ2-7,-,TRBV7-2,-
TGCGCCCTTGAGAAGGACGGCTCCTACGAGCAGTACTTC,CALEKDGSYEQYF,TRBJ2-7,-,TRBV10-2,-
TGCAGCGTCAGGGGACACCCTTCCTACAATGAGCAGTTCTTC,CSVRGHPSYNEQFF,TRBJ2-1,many,TRBV29-1,-
TGCAGCGTTGATTGGGGAGATACGCAGTATTTT,CSVDWGDTQYF,TRBJ2-3,few,TRBV29-1,-
TGTGCCAGCAGTGAAGCAGGGACCTCCTACGAGCAGTACTTC,CASSEAGTSYEQYF,TRBJ2-7,many,TRBV25-1,-
TGCAGCGCCCGACAGGGGACCTACGAGCAGTACTTC,CSARQGTYEQYF,TRBJ2-7,few,TRBV29-1,TRBD1
TGTGCCTTTAACAGGGATAGCAATCAGCCCCAGCATTTT,CAFNRDSNQPQHF,TRBJ1-5,-,TRBV30,-
TGTGCCAGCAGCGCAGGGGTAGCGCAAGAGACCCAGTACTTC,CASSAGVAQETQYF,TRBJ2-5,many,TRBV9,-
TGTGCCAGCAGCCACTCGTGGGCCGGCACAGATACGCAGTATTTT,CASSHSWAGTDTQYF,TRBJ2-3,-,TRBV7-6,-
TGTGCCAGCAGCCAAGGAGGACTAGCGGGGAACGAGCAGTACTTC,CASSQGGLAGNEQYF,TRBJ2-7,-,TRBV3-1,TRBD2
TGTGCCATCAGTAACAGGCTACCTTACGACGAGCAGTACTTC,CAISNRLPYDEQYF,TRBJ2-7,-,TRBV10-3,-
TGTGCCAGCAGTACCACAGGGTACCGGGTCGGGGAGCAGTTCTTC,CASSTTGYRVGEQFF,TRBJ2-1,many,TRBV6-2/TRBV6-3,-
TGTGCCAGCACCCCCCGAGATACGCAGTATTTT,CASTPRDTQYF,TRBJ2-3,many,TRBV12-3/TRBV12-4,-
TGTGCCAGCAGTTTAAAGGGTGTGGGAGATACGCAGTATTTT,CASSLKGVGDTQYF,TRBJ2-3,-,TRBV28,-
TGTGCCAGCAGTTTATGGGTCACCACAGGGGGCAGTGAGCAGTTCTTC,CASSLWVTTGGSEQFF,TRBJ2-1,few,TRBV27,TRBD1